This T cell receptor beta chain was recorded in a study of cytomegalovirus exposure and HLA in healthy donors (dated by TCRdb to between 2016 and 2019). General notes on the study: An earlier analysis of a few hundred of the donors reported 250 to 350 Gb of sequence data and 117 million unique TCR beta sequences obtained from about 170 million T cells. Roughly 300 gigabases of sequencing data and 70 million to 95 million unique TCR sequences made up an early release that covered 500 to 700 HLA-typed donors. The genetic ancestry cluster associated with self-reported Caucasian donors included about 84% of the 398 genotyped donors. The study aimed to test whether cataloging public T cell receptors could reveal signatures of past pathogen exposure. The study used immunosequencing to profile the T cell repertoires of 666 subjects and linked those repertoires to cytomegalovirus serostatus. In addition to the first cohort of 666 subjects, a separate validation cohort of over 90 different subjects was used. To predict cytomegalovirus infection status, the study combined high-throughput TCR immunosequencing, statistical association of individual TCRs with disease status, and machine learning. To study patterns of TCR occurrence, a later analysis re-analyzed previously published TCR beta repertoires from several hundred donors and added high-resolution HLA genotyping. In the later analysis, no new phenotypic data were used to find candidate immune exposures; instead, reliance was placed on TCR beta sequences and their occurrence across donors. An earlier analysis of fewer than 750 of the donors used high-throughput TCR beta sequencing to judge whether each TCR beta V gene segment behaved as functional or pseudogenic. Donor age, sex, ethnicity and CMV serostatus were compiled together with the repertoire data. In a later genetic analysis, genome-wide SNP genotypes for about three fifths of the roughly 670 donors were used, and that subset was treated as a discovery cohort. All discovery cohort repertoires had been generated on a single sequencing platform. HLA typing included class I and class II loci at four-digit resolution. The number of donors typed differed by locus, with 629-630 for A, B, C, DRB1 and DQB1, around 560 for DQA1, 606 for DPA1, and 450 to 480 for DPB1. About five DR-DQ haplotypes were treated as single units for association and clustering because of strong linkage in the cohort. On average, roughly 200,000 unique TCR beta nucleotide sequences were sequenced per donor among 398 genotyped donors of the cohort, with around 19% of those sequences being non-productive.

Points on this clone: What this receptor recognizes is not known. No much larger clone exists at a distance of one base, and base qualities are not known.

The cohort consisted of hundreds of healthy bone marrow donors. At the time of sampling, every cohort member was nominally healthy, though immune exposures that went unrecorded were likely present. The donor tested CMV seropositive, placing the donor among the 310 or so seropositive members of the cohort. A peripheral blood sample was provided by each donor, and peripheral blood mononuclear cells were used for TCR beta sequencing. Genomic DNA extraction from the blood cell samples was performed with the Qiagen DNeasy Blood Extraction Kit. Library method: the immunoSEQ multiplex PCR assay. A mixture of 60 forward primers for TCR Vbeta segments and 13 reverse primers for TCR Jbeta segments was used in the multiplex PCR. The CDR3 region of rearranged TCR beta genes was amplified from genomic DNA by a multiplex PCR assay. Amplified TCR beta libraries were sequenced as 87-base-pair reads on the Illumina HiSeq System. Concerning the study's data processing: Across the 640 or so repertoires, a later analysis counted 60 million to 90 million unique TCR beta chains, roughly 11 million of which were shared by at least two donors. Raw reads were error-corrected and collapsed into unique sequences with a nearest-neighbor algorithm that merged closely related sequences to remove PCR and sequencing errors. V, D and J gene segments were assigned by aligning CDR3 sequences to IMGT reference sequences. Each retained sequence needed at least a six-nucleotide match to both a V gene segment and a J gene segment. Rearrangements were called productive when the CDR3 lacked stop codons and stayed in frame with V and J; all others were non-productive. Following IMGT convention, CDR3 was defined as the stretch from the second conserved V-encoded cysteine to the conserved J-encoded phenylalanine. The earlier analysis of 587 of the donors excluded any sequence lacking an unambiguous match to a single V gene segment. An earlier analysis of fewer than 650 of the donors classified V segments as functional when productive rearrangements were above 56.7% and as segregating when the standard deviation between donors was above 5%. A statistical classification framework was built to diagnose cytomegalovirus status from the catalog of TCR beta chain sequences. V and J gene assignment, in a later analysis, came from comparing TCR nucleotide sequences with IMGT/GENE-DB human TR gene sequences. A later analysis assigned CDR3 sequences and most-parsimonious VDJ recombination scenarios with the TCRdist pipeline. A later analysis defined each TCR beta chain by its CDR3 amino acid sequence plus V-gene family, and excluded reads lacking a unique V-gene family. As a way to deal with suspected cross-contamination and a sequencing artifact, a later analysis dropped 592 nucleotide sequences that were highly shared and had low generation probability. A later analysis calculated a clonal expansion index for each public chain from normalized within-repertoire ranks of inferred template counts. A later analysis computed generation probabilities with a VDJ recombination model fitted to out-of-frame rearrangements, and checked the results against IGoR. In a later analysis, hypergeometric tests were used to score TCR-TCR, TCR-HLA and TCR-CMV co-occurrence, with a repertoire-size bias correction applied to TCR pairs. A later analysis estimated false discovery rates by permuting HLA or CMV assignments 20 times. In a later analysis, co-occurring TCRs were grouped using DBSCAN, with TCRdist sequence similarity added in when clustering inside HLA-allele-positive subsets. Repertoires with fewer than 30,000 or more than 120,000 public chains were left out of co-occurrence clustering, as were about 5 repertoires with anomalous nucleotide sharing. Sourced from immuneACCESS, this table was stored by TCRdb with only in-frame sequences that have V and J called. A share of the clones is absent; for the studies checked, an unresolved V gene accounts for under half, and the remainder has no known explanation. V and J calls plus clone size are reproduced from that table; the DNA served to infer D and trimming. Across this sample there are about 160,000 clones, with around 80% seen only once. Together, the top ten hold approximately 6.7% of the sample.

From the germline V gene, CDR1 is SQVTM and CDR2 is ANQGSEA. The CDR3 sequence holds 13 residues, the cysteine and phenylalanine included. The only DNA kept is the CDR3, 39 bases in frame from the first base. Trimming takes 1 base from V and 6 bases from J, and the germline ends sit 10 bases apart. Paper-wide results and their limitations: A further reported finding was that TCR beta sequences accurately predicted the HLA-A and HLA-B alleles for most subjects in the first cohort. Because the 87-base-pair reads could not distinguish some IMGT-functional V segments, including TRBV6-2 and TRBV6-3, those segments were excluded. The classifier was reported to diagnose cytomegalovirus status with high specificity and sensitivity in both the original cohort and the validation cohort. Because HLA typing was missing for some donors at each locus, association tests included only the typed subset. Sequencing depth was assumed to be roughly uniform across donors in the presence/absence analyses, though that assumption may not hold. In a later genetic analysis, fewer N-insertions in productive TCRs were reported among donors in an Asian-associated ancestry cluster than the 666-donor mean. Compared with equally common non-associated chains, HLA-associated TCR beta chains in a later analysis were more clonally expanded and had lower generation probabilities. In vitro tests confirmed that a few of the cytomegalovirus-associated TCR beta chains recognize cytomegalovirus antigens. In this cohort, only TCR beta chains were sequenced, and detectable features were limited by the absence of alpha or paired-chain data. The authors suggested that the approach could potentially be generalized to other disease states and immunological phenotypes. Because counts were too low, roughly 17 rarely observed V segments, including chromosome 9 orphons, were left out of the earlier analysis of some 600 of the donors. An earlier analysis of approximately 500 of the donors showed that most TCR beta V segments appeared in productive rearrangements either about 87% or about 30% of the time, which broadly matched IMGT annotations. In the study, 150 to 200 TCR beta chains were listed as associated with cytomegalovirus. Assigning TCR associations to individual alleles was difficult when HLA alleles, especially DR and DQ, strongly co-occurred. In a later analysis, 16,951 TCR beta sequences were associated with specific HLA alleles at a false discovery rate of 0.05. In a later analysis, most CMV-associated TCR beta chains were found to appear HLA-restricted, with HLA associations seemingly driven largely by CMV exposure. While some public TCRs were present in many individuals, most TCR sequences turned up only very rarely across donors. In a later analysis, the rate of TCR association differed among HLA loci, with DRB1 alleles having the most associated TCRs and HLA-C alleles having the fewest. A cluster of highly shared sequence variants was judged likely to represent a technical artifact of the sequencing pipeline. Immune exposure information for the cohort was limited to CMV serostatus. V-gene and J-gene trimming of TCR beta chains was associated with a missense DCLRE1C variant in a later genetic analysis, and the association was replicated in an independent cohort. Correlated functional status among segregating V segments might reflect linkage disequilibrium, but an unknown experimental factor could not be ruled out. A later analysis reported that several top co-occurrence clusters appeared linked to parvovirus B19, influenza, CMV and Epstein-Barr virus.

The chain couples TRBV29-1 to TRBJ2-1; a tentative D call is TRBD2 (6 bases match). This receptor was identified in a male donor in good health and CMV-seropositive. Sequenced: PBMCs. The CDR3: CSVEGGEANEQFF. The nucleotide sequence is given as TGCAGCGTTGAAGGGGGGGAGGCCAATGAGCAGTTCTTC.